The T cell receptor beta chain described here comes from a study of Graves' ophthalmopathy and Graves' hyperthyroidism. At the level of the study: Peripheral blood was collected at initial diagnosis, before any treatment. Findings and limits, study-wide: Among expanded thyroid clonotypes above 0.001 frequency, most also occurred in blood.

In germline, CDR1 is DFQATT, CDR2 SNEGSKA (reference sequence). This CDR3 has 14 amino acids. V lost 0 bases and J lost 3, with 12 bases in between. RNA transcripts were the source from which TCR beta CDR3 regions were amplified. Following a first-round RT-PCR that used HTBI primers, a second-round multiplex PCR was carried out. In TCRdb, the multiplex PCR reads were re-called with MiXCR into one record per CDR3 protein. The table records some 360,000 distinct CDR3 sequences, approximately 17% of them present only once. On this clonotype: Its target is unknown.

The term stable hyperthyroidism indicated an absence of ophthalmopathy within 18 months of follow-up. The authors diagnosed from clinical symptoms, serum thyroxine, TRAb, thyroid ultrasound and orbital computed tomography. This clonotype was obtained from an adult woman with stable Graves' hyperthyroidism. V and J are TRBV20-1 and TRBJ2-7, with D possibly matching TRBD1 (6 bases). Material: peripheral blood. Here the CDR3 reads CSARDSGVNYEQYF. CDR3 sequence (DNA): TGCAGTGCTAGAGATTCAGGGGTGAACTACGAGCAGTACTTC.